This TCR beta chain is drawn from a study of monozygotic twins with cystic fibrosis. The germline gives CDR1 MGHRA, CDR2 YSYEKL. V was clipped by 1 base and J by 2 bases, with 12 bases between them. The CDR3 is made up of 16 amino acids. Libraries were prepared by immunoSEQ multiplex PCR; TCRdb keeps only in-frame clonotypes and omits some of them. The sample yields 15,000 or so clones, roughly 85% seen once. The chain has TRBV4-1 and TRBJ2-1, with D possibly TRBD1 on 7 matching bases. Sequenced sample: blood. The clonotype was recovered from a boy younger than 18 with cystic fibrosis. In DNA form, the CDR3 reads TGCGCCAGCAGCCAAGTCTCAGGGGGGCCCTACAATGAGCAGTTCTTC. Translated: CASSQVSGGPYNEQFF.